This T cell receptor (beta chain) was sequenced during a study of T cell repertoires in ileal Crohn's disease (dated by TCRdb to between 2018 and 2021). At the level of the whole study: The median duration of disease was 7.5 to 9.5 years, and at the time of surgery 35% of patients were active smokers. All patients had surgery for a complication: stricturing disease in 61% and penetrating disease in roughly 39%. Roughly half of the patients were given postoperative therapy, with more than 15 on anti-TNF agents and over 9 on thiopurines. TCR repertoire analysis was performed in around 60 Crohn's disease patients drawn from a prospective multicentre cohort. The study was conducted in parallel with a multicentre cohort built to find predictors of early endoscopic recurrence after ileocolonic resection. A Rutgeerts score higher than i0 was the definition used for endoscopic postoperative recurrence. A total of around 150 mucosal samples from some 60 patients were sequenced, collected from several sites on the surgical specimen as well as at postoperative endoscopy.

This clone was recorded only once. Its antigen is unknown. The record has no base qualities; no much larger clone is one base away. Eligible patients were adults with ileal or ileocolonic Crohn's disease who had an indication for ileocolonic resection. Whole ileal mucosal biopsies were kept frozen at -80 degrees C prior to DNA extraction. A TRizol-based method was used to extract genomic DNA from the frozen whole biopsies, and the DNA was quantified with a NanoDrop 2000 spectrophotometer. What the study reported, not specific to this receptor: A significantly higher proportion of clonal expansions was observed in active smokers at surgery than in non-smokers (about 25% vs 20%, p=0.02). Only a subgroup of patients, of unstated size, had their mucosal CD4 and CD8 T cells sorted and sequenced. Compared with CD4 T cells, sorted CD8 T cells held more high-frequency clones, which suggests that the mucosal expansions were mostly CD8. Endoscopic recurrence was linked to a higher percentage of high-frequency clones at surgery, and recurrence occurred in every patient whose clonality exceeded 26.8% (18/57).

Five hundred nanograms of biopsy DNA per sample were submitted for commercial TCRB immunosequencing. Adaptive Biotechnology amplified the CDR3 regions from genomic DNA with a two-step multiplex PCR designed to control amplification bias. In the first PCR, primers covered every V and J gene segment, and in the second PCR, barcodes and Illumina adapters were added. CDR3 libraries were sequenced on an Illumina instrument. Processing in the source paper ran as follows. Analysis combined the vendor-provided pipelines with custom analysis of raw data in R/Bioconductor under R version 3.3.0. Clonality, ranging from 0 to 1, was calculated as the inverse of the normalised Shannon entropy of all productive clones. High-frequency clones were defined as the share of the repertoire taken up by the top 100 clones, keeping only clones that passed a 95% confidence test. Repertoire diversity was measured with the Simpson index, and overlap between samples was measured with the Morisita-Horn index. In its TCRdb copy, this immuneACCESS table keeps in-frame sequences only and misses some clones. Where compared with another copy, unresolved V genes explain less than half of these, and the others have no known cause. V and J calls and clone size follow that table, whereas D and trimming were derived from the DNA. The table for this sample lists under 6,000 clones; 95% of them were counted only once. The ten largest account for just over 0.3% of the sample.

Reading the germline V gene gives CDR1 SGHRS and CDR2 YFSETQ. The CDR3 goes from the cysteine to the phenylalanine over 15 residues. Of the read, only the CDR3 DNA is kept; its 45 bases are in frame from base 1. V is cut back by 4 bases and J by 5 bases, with 6 bases in the junction unmatched. Recombination linked TRBV5-1 to TRBJ2-1; the junction holds 10 bases that match TRBD1. The origin of this receptor is an adult with Crohn's disease. The material sequenced was ileal tissue. The sequenced DNA: TGCGCCAGCAGCCCGACAGGGGGCCTTAACAATGAGCAGTTCTTC. Its protein is CASSPTGGLNNEQFF.